The 25 T cell receptor beta chains given below trace back to one sample, sequenced in a study of shared clonotypes between healthy human individuals. Repertoires were generated with immunoSEQ multiplex PCR, while TCRdb's copy carries only in-frame clones and drops some. The sample lists 2,500,000 or so clones; more than 90% were seen once. The sample taken for sequencing was naive CD4+ T cells sorted from blood. Subset defined: CD45RA+ positively selected. Every receptor here comes from a man between 18 and 29 years old in good health.

On this clone: The sample contains more than one DNA sequence encoding this CDR3. CDR3 bases: TGTGCCAGCAGCTTAGCGGGGGGGACAGAGACCCAGTACTTC. Translating gives CASSLAGGTETQYF. This rearrangement joins TRBV7-9 to TRBJ2-5, with 7 bases aligning to TRBD2. Germline CDR1 reads SEHNR; CDR2 reads FQNEAQ (reference sequence). The V and J ends lost 0 bases and 4 bases, in that order; junction bases with no gene match: 2. This CDR3 region has 14 residues. The full variable domain, in which reference TRBV7-9 and TRBJ2-5 provide the parts outside the CDR3, is DTGVSQNPRHKITKRGQNVTFRCDPISEHNRLYWYRQTLGQGPEFLTYFQNEAQLEKSRLLSDRFSAERPKGSFSTLEIQRTEQGDSAMYLCASSLAGGTETQYFGPGTRLLVL.

V and J are TRBV28 and TRBJ2-7; 9 bases are a match to TRBD2. V gave up 7 bases and J gave up 3 bases; unmatched junction bases: 10. The CDR3 totals 15 residues. Germline CDR1 is MDHEN and CDR2 is SYDVKM. The CDR3 loop is CASNEGGGAVYEQYF. The CDR3 DNA sequence: TGTGCCAGCAATGAAGGCGGGGGGGCCGTCTACGAGCAGTACTTC.

The V call is TRBV6-6, the J call TRBJ1-1; possible D gene TRBD1, 6 bases. Germline values: CDR1 MNHNY, CDR2 SVGAGI (reference sequence). The CDR3 length is 14 residues. The V and J ends lost 7 bases and 0 bases respectively, with 12 bases between them. As DNA, the CDR3 is TGTGCCAGCAAAATTGGACAGCTGAACACTGAAGCTTTCTTT. Translation gives CASKIGQLNTEAFF.

The rearrangement uses TRBV27 and TRBJ1-3; TRBD1 matches at 8 bases. The V segment lost 5 bases and the J segment 2 bases; nucleotides outside the gene matches: 2. Germline CDR1 reads MNHEY; CDR2 reads SMNVEV (reference sequence). The CDR3 covers 14 residues. The CDR3, as DNA: TGTGCCAGCAGTAGCAGGGGGCCTGGAAACACCATATATTTT. It specifies CASSSRGPGNTIYF.

The chain couples TRBV19 to TRBJ2-3, with TRBD2 identical over 7 bases. Germline loops: CDR1 LNHDA, CDR2 SQIVND (reference sequence). The CDR3 has 13 amino acids. V trimming: 3 bases; J trimming: 7 bases; junction bases outside the gene matches: 4. CDR3 residues: CASSMGGTHTQYF. In DNA, the CDR3 is TGTGCCAGTAGTATGGGAGGGACCCATACGCAGTATTTT.

Turning to this clone: This CDR3 is also generated by other DNA sequences in the sample. The genes are TRBV5-1 and TRBJ2-5; D call uncertain. Germline V CDR1 and CDR2: SGHRS, YFSETQ. The V gene lost 0 bases and the J gene lost 5 bases, with 8 bases spanning the gap. The CDR3 extends over 13 amino acids. CDR3 sequence reads: CASSLGVEETQYF. The CDR3 DNA is TGCGCCAGCAGCTTGGGGGTTGAGGAGACCCAGTACTTC.

This sequence joins TRBV18 and TRBJ2-5, with 8 bases that match TRBD2. V was clipped by 1 base and J by 1 base; unmatched bases: 5. Per the germline V gene, CDR1 is KGHSH and CDR2 is LQKENI. The CDR3 has 16 residues. The CDR3 nucleotides read TGTGCCAGCTCACCACAAAGCGGGAGCGTCCAAGAGACCCAGTACTTC. Translated, it gives CASSPQSGSVQETQYF.

The genes are TRBV25-1 and TRBJ1-2, with D possibly TRBD1 on 6 matching bases. Trimming took off 2 bases at V and 3 bases at J, with 7 bases between the two ends. The CDR3 sequence is 13 residues long. CDR1 is MGHDK, CDR2 SYGVNS, per germline. CDR3 sequence reads: CASSEAGDYGYTF. In nucleotides, the CDR3 is TGTGCCAGCAGTGAAGCAGGGGACTATGGCTACACCTTC.

The CDR3 nucleotides are TGTGCCAGCAGTGTCAGGGACCAGCCCCAGCATTTT. This codes for CASSVRDQPQHF. The chain joins TRBV25-1 to TRBJ1-5; D is perhaps TRBD1 (5 bases). This CDR3 region has 12 residues. Germline CDR1 and CDR2: MGHDK and SYGVNS. The ends were cut back, 4 bases at V and 7 bases at J, with 8 bases in the middle.

CDR3 in amino acids: CASSLAPGRTTEAFF. CDR3 DNA: TGCGCCAGCAGCTTGGCCCCGGGAAGGACTACTGAAGCTTTCTTT. This chain joins TRBV5-1 and TRBJ1-1; D remains ambiguous. V gave up 0 bases and J gave up 5 bases, with 14 bases separating them. CDR3 length equals 15 residues. Germline CDR1 SGHRS, CDR2 YFSETQ.

This clone has a single count. The chain joins TRBV10-3 to TRBJ2-3; a possible D gene is TRBD1 (6 bases). This CDR3 is built from 15 residues. The V gene's germline CDR1 is ENHRY and CDR2 SYGVKD. The V and J ends lost 6 bases and 0 bases respectively, with 13 bases between them. CDR3 loop: CAISGTPTSTDTQYF. CDR3 nucleotides: TGTGCCATCAGCGGGACACCAACTAGCACAGATACGCAGTATTTT.

Turning to this clone: The sample holds other DNA sequences that translate to the same CDR3. V and J are TRBV2 and TRBJ1-2; D ambiguous. There are 12 residues in the CDR3. The V end lost 3 bases, the J end lost 4 bases, and 6 bases lay between the germline ends. CDR1 and CDR2 from the germline V gene are SNHLY and FYNNEI. Here the CDR3 reads CASSEASYGYTF. The DNA of the CDR3 is TGTGCCAGCAGTGAGGCCTCCTATGGCTACACCTTC.

The chain combines TRBV9 with TRBJ2-3; possibly TRBD2 for D (6 bases). This CDR3 contains 15 residues. Trimming took off 3 bases at V and 2 bases at J, with 13 bases between the two ends. From germline, CDR1 is SGDLS and CDR2 YYNGEE. Here the CDR3 DNA reads TGTGCCAGCAGCGGGAGACTAGGAAACACAGATACGCAGTATTTT. Translation gives CASSGRLGNTDTQYF.

The CDR3 sequence is CSASPGSSYTF. CDR3 DNA: TGCAGTGCTAGCCCGGGGTCGAGCTACACCTTC. The gene calls are TRBV20-1 and TRBJ1-2; no firm D call. Trimming took off 3 bases at V and 9 bases at J, with 11 bases between the two ends. Germline V gene lookup returns CDR1 DFQATT and CDR2 SNEGSKA (reference sequence). CDR3 length: 11 residues.

This chain joins TRBV27 and TRBJ1-4; D not certain. The germline V and J ends were trimmed by 4 bases and 5 bases, with 11 bases remaining between them. The CDR3 is made up of 14 amino acids. Germline values: CDR1 MNHEY, CDR2 SMNVEV (reference sequence). This CDR3 reads CASSSPARNEKLFF. Written as DNA, the CDR3 is TGTGCCAGCAGTTCTCCCGCCCGGAATGAAAAACTGTTTTTT.

This chain joins TRBV11-2 and TRBJ2-2; D ambiguous. CDR1 SGHAT and CDR2 FQNNGV come from the germline V gene. CDR3 size: 16 residues. V gave up 5 bases and J gave up 6 bases, with 19 bases separating them. The CDR3 here is CASSPSTPFVSGELFF. CDR3 in DNA: TGTGCCAGCAGCCCCTCAACTCCTTTCGTGTCCGGGGAGCTGTTTTTT.

The chain couples TRBV10-3 to TRBJ1-4; no definite D call. Germline V gene data show CDR1 as ENHRY and CDR2 as SYGVKD. The CDR3 totals 15 residues. With 11 bases removed from V and 0 bases from J, the gap between germline ends came to 16 bases. The CDR3 here is CASSGGVATNEKLFF. CDR3 bases: TGTGCCTCCTCCGGAGGTGTAGCAACTAATGAAAAACTGTTTTTT.

The chain uses TRBV12-5 and TRBJ2-7; D gene ambiguous. There are 15 residues in the CDR3. V lost 4 bases, J lost 2 bases, and 15 bases lay in between. Germline-derived CDR1 and CDR2 are LGHNT and FRNRAP. CDR3 region: CASGSVVGIAYEQYF. The CDR3 DNA reads as TGTGCTAGTGGTTCTGTCGTTGGAATCGCCTACGAGCAGTACTTC. Full variable domain (outside the CDR3, taken from reference TRBV12-5 and TRBJ2-7): DARVTQTPRHKVTEMGQEVTMRCQPILGHNTVFWYRQTMMQGLELLAYFRNRAPLDDSGMPKDRFSAEMPDATLATLKIQPSEPRDSAVYFCASGSVVGIAYEQYFGPGTRLTVT.

The chain links TRBV10-1 to TRBJ2-1; D possibly uses TRBD1 or TRBD2 (5 bases each). The CDR3 has 15 residues. V was trimmed by 3 bases and J by 5 bases, leaving 14 bases between them. CDR1 is WNHNN and CDR2 is SYGVQD in the germline V gene (reference sequence). The DNA of the CDR3 is TGCGCCAGCAGTGATGGGGGTCTGACAAACAATGAGCAGTTCTTC. It encodes CASSDGGLTNNEQFF.

The chain carries TRBV25-1 and TRBJ1-1, with D hard to call. The CDR3 runs to 14 residues. Germline V gene lookup returns CDR1 MGHDK and CDR2 SYGVNS. V was pared by 7 bases and J by 2 bases, with 14 bases between. CDR3 amino acids: CASTETARNTEAFF. The CDR3 coding sequence is TGTGCCAGCACCGAAACGGCACGCAACACTGAAGCTTTCTTT.

V gene TRBV10-3 combines with J gene TRBJ1-5; D unclear. The length of the CDR3 is 13 residues. V lost 6 bases, J lost 3 bases, and 9 bases lay in between. Germline lookup yields CDR1 ENHRY and CDR2 SYGVKD. CDR3 region: CAISQNSNQPQHF. CDR3 bases: TGTGCCATCAGCCAAAATTCCAATCAGCCCCAGCATTTT.

This chain uses TRBV9 with TRBJ2-2, with D perhaps matching TRBD1 or TRBD2 (7 bases each). CDR3 length: 17 amino acids. V lost 4 bases and J lost 2, with 18 bases in between. Germline V gene data show CDR1 as SGDLS and CDR2 as YYNGEE. In DNA form, the CDR3 reads TGTGCCAGCAGCTCGCGCAGGGGGACTATTAACACCGGGGAGCTGTTTTTT. It translates to CASSSRRGTINTGELFF.

This clone was seen only once. The CDR3 spells CASRRPSTDTQYF. Written as DNA, the CDR3 is TGTGCCAGCAGAAGACCAAGCACAGATACGCAGTATTTT. The chain uses TRBV11-2 and TRBJ2-3; D not resolved. V gave up 6 bases and J gave up 0 bases, with 7 bases separating them. This CDR3 is 13 amino acids long. Germline CDR1 SGHAT, CDR2 FQNNGV.

This clone was counted only a few times. The chain employs TRBV4-1 and TRBJ1-1; D unresolved. This CDR3 is 15 amino acids long. From germline, CDR1 is MGHRA and CDR2 YSYEKL. Deletions cut 0 bases from V and 6 bases from J, with 14 bases between. CDR3: CASSQDRAGRAEAFF. The CDR3 DNA is TGCGCCAGCAGCCAAGATAGGGCCGGGAGGGCTGAAGCTTTCTTT.

The J gene is TRBJ1-6, the V gene TRBV6-5; D is possibly TRBD1 (5 bases). Deletions cut 2 bases from V and 12 bases from J, with 17 bases between. The CDR3 runs 15 residues. The germline V gene encodes CDR1 MNHEY and CDR2 SVGAGI. CDR3 coding DNA: TGTGCCAGCAGTTACGAGCAAACGTCGGGACGACCCCTCCACTTT. Residues: CASSYEQTSGRPLHF.